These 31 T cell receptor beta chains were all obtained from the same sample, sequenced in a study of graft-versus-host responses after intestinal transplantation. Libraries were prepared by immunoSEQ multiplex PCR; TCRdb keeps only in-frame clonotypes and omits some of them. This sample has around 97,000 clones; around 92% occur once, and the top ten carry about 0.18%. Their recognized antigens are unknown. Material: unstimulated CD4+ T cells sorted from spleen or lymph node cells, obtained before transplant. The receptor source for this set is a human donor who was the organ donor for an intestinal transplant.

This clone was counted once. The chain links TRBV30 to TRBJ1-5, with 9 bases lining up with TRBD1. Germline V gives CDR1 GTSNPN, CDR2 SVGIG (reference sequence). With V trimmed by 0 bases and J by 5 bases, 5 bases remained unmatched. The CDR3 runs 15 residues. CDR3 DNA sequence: TGTGCCTGGAGTGTAAGGGGGACAGGGCATCAGCCCCAGCATTTT. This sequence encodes CAWSVRGTGHQPQHF. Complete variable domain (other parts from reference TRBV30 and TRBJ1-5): SQTIHQWPATLVQPVGSPLSLECTVEGTSNPNLYWYRQAAGRGLQLLFYSVGIGQISSEVPQNLSASRPQDRQFILSSKKLLLSDSGFYLCAWSVRGTGHQPQHFGDGTRLSIL.

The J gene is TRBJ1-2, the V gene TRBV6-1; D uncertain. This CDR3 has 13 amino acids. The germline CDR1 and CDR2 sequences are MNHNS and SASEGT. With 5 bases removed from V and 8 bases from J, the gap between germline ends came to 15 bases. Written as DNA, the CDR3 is TGTGCCAGCAGTTTAAGAGGGTTACGCGGCTACACCTTC. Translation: CASSLRGLRGYTF.

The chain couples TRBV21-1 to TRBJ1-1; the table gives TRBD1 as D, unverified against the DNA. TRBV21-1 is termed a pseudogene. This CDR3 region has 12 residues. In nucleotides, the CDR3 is TGTGCCAGCAGCAAAGGACAGCCTGAAGCTTTCTTT. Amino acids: CASSKGQPEAFF.

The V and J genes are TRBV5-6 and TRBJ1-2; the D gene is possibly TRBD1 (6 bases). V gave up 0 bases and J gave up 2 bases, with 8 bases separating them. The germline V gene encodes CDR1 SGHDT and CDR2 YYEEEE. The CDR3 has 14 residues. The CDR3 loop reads CASSLGDRNYGYTF. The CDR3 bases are TGTGCCAGCAGCTTGGGTGACAGGAACTATGGCTACACCTTC.

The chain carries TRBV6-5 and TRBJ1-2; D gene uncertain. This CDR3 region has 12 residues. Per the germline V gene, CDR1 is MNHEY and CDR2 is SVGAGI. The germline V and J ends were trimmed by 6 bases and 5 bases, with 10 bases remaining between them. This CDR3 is CASSRGGYGYTF. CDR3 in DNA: TGTGCCAGCAGCCGCGGAGGGTATGGCTACACCTTC.

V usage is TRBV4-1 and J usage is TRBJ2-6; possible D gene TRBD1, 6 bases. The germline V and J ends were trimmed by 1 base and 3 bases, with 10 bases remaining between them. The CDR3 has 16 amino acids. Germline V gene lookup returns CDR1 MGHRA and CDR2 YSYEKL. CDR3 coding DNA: TGCGCCAGCAGCCAAGTGACAGGATATGGGGCCAACGTCCTGACTTTC. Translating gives CASSQVTGYGANVLTF.

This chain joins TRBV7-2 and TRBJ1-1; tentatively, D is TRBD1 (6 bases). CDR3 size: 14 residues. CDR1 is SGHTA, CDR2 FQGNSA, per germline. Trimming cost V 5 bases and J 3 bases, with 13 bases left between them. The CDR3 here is CASSLGGAHTEAFF. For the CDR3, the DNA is TGTGCCAGCAGCCTGGGGGGGGCCCACACTGAAGCTTTCTTT.

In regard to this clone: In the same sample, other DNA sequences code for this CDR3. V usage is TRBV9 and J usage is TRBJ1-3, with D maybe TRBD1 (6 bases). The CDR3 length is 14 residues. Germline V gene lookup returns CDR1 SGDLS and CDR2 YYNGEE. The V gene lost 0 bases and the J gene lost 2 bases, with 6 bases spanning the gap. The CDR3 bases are TGTGCCAGCAGCGTAGCAGGGGCTGGAAACACCATATATTTT. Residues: CASSVAGAGNTIYF.

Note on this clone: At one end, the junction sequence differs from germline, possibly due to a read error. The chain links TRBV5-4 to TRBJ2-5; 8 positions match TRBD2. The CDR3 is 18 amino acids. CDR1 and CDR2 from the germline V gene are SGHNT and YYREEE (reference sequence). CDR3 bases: TGTGCCAGCAGCGCCAGGACTAGCTCGGGGGGGTCAGGAGAGACCCAGCACTTC. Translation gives CASSARTSSGGSGETQHF.

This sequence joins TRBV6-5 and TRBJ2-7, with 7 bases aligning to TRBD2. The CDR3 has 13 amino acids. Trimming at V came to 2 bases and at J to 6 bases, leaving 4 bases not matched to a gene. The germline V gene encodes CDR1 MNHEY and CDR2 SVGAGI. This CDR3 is CASSYTGLVEQYF. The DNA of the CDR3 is TGTGCCAGCAGTTACACTGGACTAGTCGAGCAGTACTTC.

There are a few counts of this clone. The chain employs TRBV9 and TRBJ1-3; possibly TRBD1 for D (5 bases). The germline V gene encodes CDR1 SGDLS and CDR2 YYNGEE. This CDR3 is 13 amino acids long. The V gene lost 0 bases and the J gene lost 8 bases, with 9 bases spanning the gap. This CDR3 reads CASSVAVGDTIYF. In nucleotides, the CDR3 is TGTGCCAGCAGCGTAGCCGTAGGGGACACCATATATTTT.

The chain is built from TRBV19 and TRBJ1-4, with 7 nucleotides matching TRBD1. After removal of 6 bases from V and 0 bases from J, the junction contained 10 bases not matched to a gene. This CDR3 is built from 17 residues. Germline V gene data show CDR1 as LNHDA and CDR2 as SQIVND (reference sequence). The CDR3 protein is CASSKGQRRTTNEKLFF. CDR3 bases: TGTGCCAGTAGCAAGGGACAGAGACGTACAACTAATGAAAAACTGTTTTTT. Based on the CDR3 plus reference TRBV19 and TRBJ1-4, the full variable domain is DGGITQSPKYLFRKEGQNVTLSCEQNLNHDAMYWYRQDPGQGLRLIYYSQIVNDFQKGDIAEGYSVSREKKESFPLTVTSAQKNPTAFYLCASSKGQRRTTNEKLFFGSGTQLSVL.

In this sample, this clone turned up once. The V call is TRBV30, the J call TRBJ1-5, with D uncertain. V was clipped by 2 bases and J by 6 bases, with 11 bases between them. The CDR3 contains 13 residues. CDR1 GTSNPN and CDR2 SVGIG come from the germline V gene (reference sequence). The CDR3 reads CAWSRAGGQPQHF. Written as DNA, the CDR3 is TGTGCCTGGAGTCGGGCCGGAGGTCAGCCCCAGCATTTT.

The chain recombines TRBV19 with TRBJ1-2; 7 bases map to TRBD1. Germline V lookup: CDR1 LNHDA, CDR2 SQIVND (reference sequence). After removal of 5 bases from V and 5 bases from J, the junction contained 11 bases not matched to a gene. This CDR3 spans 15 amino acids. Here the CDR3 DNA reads TGTGCCAGTAGTTCTCTGTCAGGGGGAATATATGGCTACACCTTC. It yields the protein CASSSLSGGIYGYTF.

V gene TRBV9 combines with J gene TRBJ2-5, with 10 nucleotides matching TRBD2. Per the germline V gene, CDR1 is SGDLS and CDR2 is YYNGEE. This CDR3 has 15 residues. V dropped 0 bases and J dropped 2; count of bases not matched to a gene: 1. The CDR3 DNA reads TGTGCCAGCAGCGTAGGGACTAGCGGTCAAGAGACCCAGTACTTC. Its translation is CASSVGTSGQETQYF.

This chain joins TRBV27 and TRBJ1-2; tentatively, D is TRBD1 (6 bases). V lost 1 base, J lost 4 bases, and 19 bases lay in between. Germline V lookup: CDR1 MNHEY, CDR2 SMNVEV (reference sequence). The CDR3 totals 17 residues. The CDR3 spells CASSLFGGGAEGYGYTF. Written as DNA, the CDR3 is TGTGCCAGCAGTTTATTTGGTGGGGGGGCGGAGGGCTATGGCTACACCTTC.

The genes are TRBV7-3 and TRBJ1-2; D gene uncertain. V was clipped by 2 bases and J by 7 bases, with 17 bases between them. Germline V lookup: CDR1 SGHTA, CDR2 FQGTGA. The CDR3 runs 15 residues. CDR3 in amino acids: CASSLVHSVEGGYTF. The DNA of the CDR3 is TGTGCCAGCAGCTTAGTTCACAGCGTCGAGGGTGGCTACACCTTC.

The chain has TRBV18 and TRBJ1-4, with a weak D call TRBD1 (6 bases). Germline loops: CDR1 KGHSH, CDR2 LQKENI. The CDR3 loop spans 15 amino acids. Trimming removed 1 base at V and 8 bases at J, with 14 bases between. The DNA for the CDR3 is TGTGCCAGCTCACCACAGGAACAGGGCGGGGAAAAACTGTTTTTT. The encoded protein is CASSPQEQGGEKLFF.

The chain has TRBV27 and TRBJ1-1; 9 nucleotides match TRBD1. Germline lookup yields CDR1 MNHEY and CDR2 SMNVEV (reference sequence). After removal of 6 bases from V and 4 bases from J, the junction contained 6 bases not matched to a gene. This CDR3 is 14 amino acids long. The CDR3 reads CASRRQGVGTEAFF. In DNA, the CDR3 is TGTGCCAGCAGGAGACAGGGGGTTGGCACTGAAGCTTTCTTT.

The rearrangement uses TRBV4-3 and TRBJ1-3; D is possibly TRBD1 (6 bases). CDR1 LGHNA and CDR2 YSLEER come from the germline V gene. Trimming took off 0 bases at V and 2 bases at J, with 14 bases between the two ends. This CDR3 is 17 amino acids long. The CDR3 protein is CASSQDGAGATGNTIYF. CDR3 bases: TGCGCCAGCAGCCAAGATGGGGCGGGGGCGACTGGAAACACCATATATTTT.

CDR3 loop: CASSVRGETQYF. The CDR3 DNA reads as TGCGCCAGCAGTGTGCGAGGGGAGACCCAGTACTTC. The gene calls are TRBV10-2 and TRBJ2-5; tentative D call: TRBD2 (5 bases). Per germline, CDR1 WSHSY and CDR2 SAAADI. The ends were cut back, 4 bases at V and 5 bases at J, with 8 bases in the middle. CDR3 length: 12 residues.

The DNA of the CDR3 is TGCGCCAGCAGCTTGTCGGATACGCAGTATTTT. It specifies CASSLSDTQYF. The rearrangement links TRBV5-1 to TRBJ2-3; D is unresolved. Between the trimmed V and J ends, which lost 1 base and 6 bases, there was a span of 3 bases. Per the germline V gene, CDR1 is SGHRS and CDR2 is YFSETQ. The CDR3 is made up of 11 amino acids.

CDR3 sequence reads: CASSFMSGGAHEQYF. The CDR3 bases are TGTGCCAGCAGTTTTATGAGCGGGGGGGCCCACGAGCAGTACTTC. The rearrangement joins TRBV27 to TRBJ2-7; 10 bases are shared with TRBD2. Per the germline V gene, CDR1 is MNHEY and CDR2 is SMNVEV (reference sequence). V lost 3 bases, J lost 5 bases, and 7 bases stayed unmatched. The CDR3 is 15 residues long.

This chain's CDR3 is CASSLIGGMVTGELFF. CDR3 in DNA: TGCGCCAGCAGCCTTATCGGGGGGATGGTAACCGGGGAGCTGTTTTTT. V is TRBV4-1 and J is TRBJ2-2; 7 nucleotides match TRBD2. With 4 bases clipped from V and 5 bases from J, the junction kept 10 bases outside the gene matches. Looked up from germline, CDR1 is MGHRA and CDR2 is YSYEKL. The CDR3 is 16 amino acids.

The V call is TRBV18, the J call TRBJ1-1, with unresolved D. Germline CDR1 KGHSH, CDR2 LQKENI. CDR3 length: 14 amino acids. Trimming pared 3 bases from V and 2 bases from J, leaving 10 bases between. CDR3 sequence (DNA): TGTGCCAGCTCACCGGCCGGCGGTAACACTGAAGCTTTCTTT. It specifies CASSPAGGNTEAFF.

The CDR3 DNA reads TGTGCCAGCAGTCCCCATAGCGGGGGAGCCCAGGGCATTCAGTACTTC. It translates to CASSPHSGGAQGIQYF. This sequence joins TRBV27 and TRBJ2-4, with TRBD2 matching 9 bases. This CDR3 region has 16 residues. CDR1 is MNHEY and CDR2 is SMNVEV in the germline V gene (reference sequence). The trim removed 5 bases at V and 9 bases at J, leaving 14 bases unmatched.

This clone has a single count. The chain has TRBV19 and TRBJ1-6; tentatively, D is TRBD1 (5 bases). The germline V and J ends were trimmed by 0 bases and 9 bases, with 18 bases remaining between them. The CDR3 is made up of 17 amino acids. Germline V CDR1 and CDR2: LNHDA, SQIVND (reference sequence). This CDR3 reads CASSIEEPSPGGSPLHF. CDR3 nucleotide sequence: TGTGCCAGTAGTATAGAGGAACCATCACCGGGGGGTTCACCCCTCCACTTT.

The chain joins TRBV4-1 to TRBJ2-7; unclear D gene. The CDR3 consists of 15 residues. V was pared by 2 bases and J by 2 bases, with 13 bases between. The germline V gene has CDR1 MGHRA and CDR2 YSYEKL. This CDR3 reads CASSQRNTLTYEQYF. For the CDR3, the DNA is TGCGCCAGCAGCCAACGTAACACCCTTACCTACGAGCAGTACTTC.

CDR3 DNA: TGTGCCAGCAGCTGGGGACAGGGGGCTAACTATGGCTACACCTTC. This sequence encodes CASSWGQGANYGYTF. The chain has TRBV5-4 and TRBJ1-2; 11 bases match TRBD1. CDR1 is SGHNT, CDR2 YYREEE, per germline (reference sequence). The CDR3 runs 15 residues. With V trimmed by 3 bases and J by 0 bases, 1 base remained unmatched.

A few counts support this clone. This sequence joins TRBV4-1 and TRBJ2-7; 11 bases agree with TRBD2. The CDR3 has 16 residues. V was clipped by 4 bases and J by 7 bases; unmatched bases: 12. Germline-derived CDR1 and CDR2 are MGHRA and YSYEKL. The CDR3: CASSPRLAGTSGEQYF. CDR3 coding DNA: TGCGCCAGCAGCCCCCGACTAGCGGGGACTTCAGGGGAGCAGTACTTC.

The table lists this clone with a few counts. The CDR3 protein is CASSSTGSYSGNTIYF. The CDR3 bases are TGTGCCAGCAGTTCGACAGGGAGCTACTCTGGAAACACCATATATTTT. The chain is built from TRBV6-5 and TRBJ1-3; 7 bases fit TRBD1. With 4 bases clipped from V and 0 bases from J, the junction kept 6 bases outside the gene matches. The CDR3 has 16 residues. Germline CDR1 reads MNHEY; CDR2 reads SVGAGI.